These 28 T cell receptor beta chains share one sample of origin, sequenced in a study of cytomegalovirus exposure and HLA in healthy donors. A multiplex PCR was run with 60 Vbeta primers and 13 Jbeta primers. Some clones are missing from TCRdb's copy, which holds only in-frame ones; the method was immunoSEQ multiplex PCR. This sample has some 200,000 clones, with about 80% found just once. Sequencing used PBMCs. These receptors were obtained from a woman aged 40 to 55 in good health and CMV-seronegative.

J is TRBJ1-1 and V is TRBV7-9; no clear D gene. The ends were cut back, 3 bases at V and 3 bases at J, with 14 bases in the middle. Looked up from germline, CDR1 is SEHNR and CDR2 is FQNEAQ (reference sequence). The CDR3 length is 15 residues. The CDR3 nucleotides are TGTGCCAGCAGCTTCGACAATCTACAGTACACTGAAGCTTTCTTT. Translating it yields CASSFDNLQYTEAFF.

This rearrangement joins TRBV14 to TRBJ2-5, with 7 bases fitting TRBD2. The germline V gene encodes CDR1 SGHDN and CDR2 FVKESK. Trimming cost V 1 base and J 2 bases; bases outside gene matches: 4. CDR3 length: 15 amino acids. The CDR3 is CASSQVTGGQETQYF. CDR3 DNA: TGTGCCAGCAGCCAAGTCACGGGGGGTCAAGAGACCCAGTACTTC. The variable domain in full, with the rest retrieved from reference TRBV14 and TRBJ2-5, is EAGVTQFPSHSVIEKGQTVTLRCDPISGHDNLYWYRRVMGKEIKFLLHFVKESKQDESGMPNNRFLAERTGGTYSTLKVQPAELEDSGVYFCASSQVTGGQETQYFGPGTRLLVL.

This clone was found once. The V and J genes are TRBV28 and TRBJ2-5; TRBD1 is a possible D gene (6 bases). Trimming pared 9 bases from V and 0 bases from J, leaving 8 bases between. The germline V gene has CDR1 MDHEN and CDR2 SYDVKM. The length of the CDR3 is 12 residues. CDR3 bases: TGTGCCAGTCAGGGGTACCAAGAGACCCAGTACTTC. As protein: CASQGYQETQYF.

This chain links TRBV2 with TRBJ1-6; 8 nucleotides agree with TRBD1. Trimming took 4 bases from V and 0 from J; bases not matched to a gene: 2. The CDR3 loop spans 16 amino acids. Looked up from germline, CDR1 is SNHLY and CDR2 is FYNNEI. CDR3 amino acids: CASSGTGSSYNSPLHF. CDR3 nucleotide sequence: TGTGCCAGCAGTGGGACAGGGAGCTCCTATAATTCACCCCTCCACTTT.

The rearrangement links TRBV4-3 to TRBJ1-5; TRBD1 agrees at 9 bases. Trimming removed 4 bases from V and 7 bases from J; junction bases left unmatched: 5. There are 14 residues in the CDR3. CDR1 LGHNA and CDR2 YSLEER come from the germline V gene. The CDR3 region has the DNA TGCGCCAGCAGCCCGGGACAGGGAAGGCAGCCCCAGCATTTT. This translates into CASSPGQGRQPQHF.

The rearrangement links TRBV18 to TRBJ1-1; a possible D gene is TRBD1 (6 bases). Trimming shortened V by 5 bases and J by 3 bases, and 13 bases separated the two germline ends. Germline loops: CDR1 KGHSH, CDR2 LQKENI. This CDR3 is 14 amino acids long. The CDR3 coding sequence is TGTGCCAGCTCATACAGGGTTTTGGACACTGAAGCTTTCTTT. Translation: CASSYRVLDTEAFF.

This clone was counted many times. J is TRBJ1-1 and V is TRBV19; no clear D. V lost 0 bases, J lost 1 base, and 6 bases lay in between. In germline, CDR1 is LNHDA, CDR2 SQIVND (reference sequence). The CDR3 loop spans 14 amino acids. CDR3 sequence (DNA): TGTGCCAGTAGTATAGATAGCTCGAACACTGAAGCTTTCTTT. This gives the protein CASSIDSSNTEAFF.

The chain employs TRBV4-1 and TRBJ1-5, with D possibly being TRBD1 (5 bases). Germline-derived CDR1 and CDR2 are MGHRA and YSYEKL. The CDR3 is made up of 16 amino acids. V was cut by 0 bases and J by 2 bases, with 11 bases left in between. In DNA, the CDR3 is TGCGCCAGCAGCCAAGATCCAGGGATGGGCAATCAGCCCCAGCATTTT. It encodes CASSQDPGMGNQPQHF.

V and J are TRBV7-2 and TRBJ2-1; the D is unclear. The V end was cut by 5 bases, the J end by 9 bases, with 8 bases between. CDR1 SGHTA and CDR2 FQGNSA come from the germline V gene. This CDR3 comprises 11 residues. The CDR3 loop reads CASSRSFEQFF. The CDR3 DNA reads as TGTGCCAGCAGCCGGAGCTTTGAGCAGTTCTTC.

The V and J genes are TRBV28 and TRBJ2-2; 8 bases agree with TRBD1. V gave up 5 bases and J gave up 5 bases; unmatched junction bases: 16. The CDR3 consists of 18 residues. Per the germline V gene, CDR1 is MDHEN and CDR2 is SYDVKM. CDR3: CASSPNQGALFFTGELFF. The DNA of the CDR3 is TGTGCCAGCAGTCCCAACCAGGGGGCGCTTTTCTTTACCGGGGAGCTGTTTTTT.

The V gene is TRBV4-1, the J gene TRBJ2-2; tentative D call: TRBD2 (6 bases). The CDR3 runs 14 residues. Trimming removed 0 bases at V and 6 bases at J, with 8 bases between. In germline, CDR1 is MGHRA, CDR2 YSYEKL. The CDR3 DNA reads TGCGCCAGCAGCCAAGAGGGGGAGGCCGGGGAGCTGTTTTTT. This encodes CASSQEGEAGELFF.

This chain connects TRBV11-3 to TRBJ2-7; a weak D match, TRBD1 (6 bases). Trimming pared 5 bases from V and 6 bases from J, leaving 14 bases between. This CDR3 has 13 residues. Looked up from germline, CDR1 is SGHNT and CDR2 is YENEEA. CDR3 sequence reads: CASSAVLGAEQYF. CDR3 in DNA: TGTGCCAGCAGCGCCGTTTTGGGGGCCGAGCAGTACTTC. The complete variable domain, with remaining parts taken from reference TRBV11-3 and TRBJ2-7, reads EAGVVQSPRYKIIEKKQPVAFWCNPISGHNTLYWYLQNLGQGPELLIRYENEEAVDDSQLPKDRFSAERLKGVDSTLKIQPAELGDSAVYLCASSAVLGAEQYFGPGTRLTVT.

The chain has TRBV28 and TRBJ1-1; D unclear. The CDR3 covers 11 residues. Germline CDR1 reads MDHEN; CDR2 reads SYDVKM. V was clipped by 7 bases and J by 11 bases, with 14 bases between them. The CDR3 DNA reads TGTGCCAGCAAAGTCCCAGGCGAGGCTTTCTTT. This gives the protein CASKVPGEAFF.

This chain joins TRBV7-9 and TRBJ1-1; tentatively, D is TRBD1 (6 bases). Germline CDR1 SEHNR, CDR2 FQNEAQ (reference sequence). Trimming took off 10 bases at V and 2 bases at J, with 11 bases between the two ends. The length of the CDR3 is 12 residues. CDR3 nucleotide sequence: TGTGCCACCCACAGGGAAAACACTGAAGCTTTCTTT. This sequence encodes CATHRENTEAFF.

V gene TRBV7-9 combines with J gene TRBJ2-1, with 11 bases lining up with TRBD2. V lost 6 bases to trimming and J lost 6 bases; unmatched junction nucleotides: 7. Germline V lookup: CDR1 SEHNR, CDR2 FQNEAQ (reference sequence). The CDR3 runs 15 residues. The CDR3, as DNA: TGTGCCAGCAGGCAGACTAGCGGGGCCCCCAATGAGCAGTTCTTC. Translated, it gives CASRQTSGAPNEQFF.

This clone occurred a few times. The gene calls are TRBV5-1 and TRBJ2-6, with 8 bases fitting TRBD1. Germline CDR1 SGHRS, CDR2 YFSETQ. The CDR3 is 16 residues long. The junction had 5 bases not matched to a gene; V was cut back by 2 bases and J by 4 bases. DNA of the CDR3: TGCGCCAGCAGCTTCACGGGACAGGCGGGGGCCAACGTCCTGACTTTC. Amino acid sequence: CASSFTGQAGANVLTF.

Note on this clone: Its ends do not fully match the called genes, so a read error is possible. The chain has TRBV7-7 and TRBJ2-5; unclear D gene. The CDR3 is 13 residues long. The germline gives CDR1 SSHAT, CDR2 FNYEAQ (reference sequence). Here the CDR3 reads CASSLETLETQYF. The DNA of the CDR3 is TGTGCTAGCAGCTTAGAGACACTGGAGACCCAGTACTTC.

The rearrangement links TRBV6-6 to TRBJ1-6; D remains ambiguous. Trimming removed 0 bases from V and 4 bases from J, with 10 bases in between. Per germline, CDR1 MNHNY and CDR2 SVGAGI (reference sequence). The CDR3 extends over 16 amino acids. CDR3 sequence (DNA): TGTGCCAGCAGTTACTCGACAAGTGATTATAATTCACCCCTCCACTTT. The encoded protein is CASSYSTSDYNSPLHF.

The sample holds one count of this clone. This specimen includes other DNA sequences encoding the same CDR3. J is TRBJ2-3 and V is TRBV9; 9 nucleotides agree with TRBD2. V lost 0 bases and J lost 4; bases outside the gene matches: 3. Per the germline V gene, CDR1 is SGDLS and CDR2 is YYNGEE. The CDR3 loop spans 15 amino acids. CDR3 DNA: TGTGCCAGCAGCGTAGGCGGGGGGGGCGCAGATACGCAGTATTTT. Translation gives CASSVGGGGADTQYF.

This rearrangement joins TRBV6-1 to TRBJ2-1, with TRBD2 matching 12 bases. Trimming at V came to 7 bases and at J to 3 bases, leaving 1 base not matched to a gene. Germline CDR1 reads MNHNS; CDR2 reads SASEGT. CDR3 length: 14 residues. The CDR3 nucleotides are TGTGCCAGCATGGGACTAGCGGGCTACAATGAGCAGTTCTTC. Its protein is CASMGLAGYNEQFF.

The chain combines TRBV7-9 with TRBJ1-2; no clear D. The CDR3 loop spans 14 amino acids. V was shortened by 5 bases and J by 4 bases, with 14 bases between the two germline ends. Germline V gene data show CDR1 as SEHNR and CDR2 as FQNEAQ (reference sequence). CDR3 residues: CASSPPEERYGYTF. The CDR3 DNA is TGTGCCAGCAGCCCACCGGAGGAGCGCTATGGCTACACCTTC.

V gene TRBV7-2 combines with J gene TRBJ2-7; TRBD1 is a possible D gene (7 bases). Germline CDR1 is SGHTA and CDR2 is FQGNSA. Trimming removed 0 bases from V and 5 bases from J, with 14 bases in between. The CDR3 is 15 residues long. The CDR3 spells CASSLAAGGPDEQYF. The CDR3 DNA reads as TGTGCCAGCAGCTTAGCGGCAGGGGGGCCCGACGAGCAGTACTTC.

The chain couples TRBV11-3 to TRBJ2-7, with 13 nucleotides matching TRBD2. The V gene's germline CDR1 is SGHNT and CDR2 YENEEA. The CDR3 loop spans 13 amino acids. V shed 4 bases and J 12 bases; nucleotides not matched to a gene: 6. The CDR3: CASSSGLAGSAYF. The CDR3 DNA is TGTGCCAGCAGCTCGGGACTAGCGGGGTCCGCGTACTTC.

V usage is TRBV2 and J usage is TRBJ1-1; D remains ambiguous. Trimming cost V 7 bases and J 4 bases, with 19 bases left between them. Germline assignment: CDR1 SNHLY and CDR2 FYNNEI. The CDR3 is 15 residues long. CDR3 coding DNA: TGTGCCAGCACCCCCCCCAATCGGAGGTGCACTGAAGCTTTCTTT. It translates to CASTPPNRRCTEAFF.

V and J are TRBV6-1 and TRBJ1-1; 7 bases match TRBD1. The CDR3 runs to 16 residues. V was clipped by 2 bases and J by 4 bases; unmatched bases: 10. Germline V gene lookup returns CDR1 MNHNS and CDR2 SASEGT. The CDR3 DNA sequence: TGTGCCAGCAGTGAACTCTCCAGTCCAGGGGGCACTGAAGCTTTCTTT. This encodes CASSELSSPGGTEAFF.

The rearrangement links TRBV4-1 to TRBJ2-3, with unresolved D. CDR1 is MGHRA and CDR2 is YSYEKL in the germline V gene. The CDR3 sequence is 16 residues long. Trimming shortened V by 0 bases and J by 4 bases, and 14 bases separated the two germline ends. The CDR3 DNA reads TGCGCCAGCAGCCAAGAGGCCTCAGAAAGTGCAGATACGCAGTATTTT. Translating it yields CASSQEASESADTQYF.

This clone was seen a few times. This rearrangement joins TRBV5-1 to TRBJ2-5; tentatively, D is TRBD2 (5 bases). Trimming removed 0 bases from V and 5 bases from J, with 14 bases in between. Germline CDR1 and CDR2: SGHRS and YFSETQ. The CDR3 length is 15 residues. CDR3 in amino acids: CASSLGVYSGETQYF. CDR3 in DNA: TGCGCCAGCAGCTTGGGGGTCTATTCGGGGGAGACCCAGTACTTC.

V is TRBV10-1 and J is TRBJ2-1; perhaps TRBD2 as D (6 bases). CDR3 length equals 15 residues. Germline V gene sequence: CDR1 WNHNN, CDR2 SYGVQD (reference sequence). Trimming took 2 bases from V and 8 from J, leaving 16 bases between them. CDR3 amino acids: CASSETSNVVDEQFF. The CDR3 nucleotides read TGCGCCAGCAGTGAGACTAGCAATGTGGTCGATGAGCAGTTCTTC.